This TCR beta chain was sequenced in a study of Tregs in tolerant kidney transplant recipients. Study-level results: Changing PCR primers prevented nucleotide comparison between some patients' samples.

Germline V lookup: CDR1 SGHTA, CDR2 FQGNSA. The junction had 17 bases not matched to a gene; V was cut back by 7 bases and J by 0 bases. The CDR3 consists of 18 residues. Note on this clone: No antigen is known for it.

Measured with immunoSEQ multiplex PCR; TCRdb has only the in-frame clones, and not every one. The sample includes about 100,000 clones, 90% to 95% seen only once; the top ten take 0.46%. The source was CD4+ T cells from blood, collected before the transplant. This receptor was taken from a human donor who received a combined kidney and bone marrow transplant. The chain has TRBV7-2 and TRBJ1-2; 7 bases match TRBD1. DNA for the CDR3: TGTGCCAGCACCTTGACTGGTGCAGACAGGGTATCTAACTATGGCTACACCTTC. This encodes CASTLTGADRVSNYGYTF.